These T cell receptor beta chains were read from a single sample in a study of PD-1 blockade in classical Hodgkin lymphoma. The repertoire was sequenced with immunoSEQ multiplex PCR; TCRdb's copy has only in-frame clones and lacks some. The profile shows roughly 25,000 clones, 72% of them singletons. The sequencing used peripheral blood mononuclear cells (PBMCs), collected before the fourth cycle of nivolumab. The receptors stem from a human donor with classical Hodgkin lymphoma. Each CDR3 is given with its conserved first and last residue. The order of the fields is CDR3 protein, CDR3 DNA, clone size, CDR3 length, V gene, J gene, D gene. The D gene is left open where the match is weak. Clone size, where shown, is once, few, many, or a class for clones that have expanded.

CDR3 protein: CASSAGAGDSYEQYF
CDR3 DNA: TGTGCCAGCAGCGCGGGGGCGGGGGACTCCTACGAGCAGTACTTC
clone size: .
CDR3 length: 15
V gene: TRBV5-4
J gene: TRBJ2-7
D gene: .

CDR3 protein: CASLEDLNTEAFF
CDR3 DNA: TGTGCCAGCTTAGAAGATCTAAACACTGAAGCTTTCTTT
clone size: .
CDR3 length: 13
V gene: TRBV5-5
J gene: TRBJ1-1
D gene: .

CDR3 protein: CASRWQGALDEQFF
CDR3 DNA: TGTGCCAGCCGGTGGCAGGGGGCTTTGGATGAGCAGTTCTTC
clone size: many
CDR3 length: 14
V gene: TRBV6-1
J gene: TRBJ2-1
D gene: TRBD1

CDR3 protein: CATLTGSDTQYF
CDR3 DNA: TGTGCCACCCTGACAGGGTCAGATACGCAGTATTTT
clone size: .
CDR3 length: 12
V gene: TRBV6-5
J gene: TRBJ2-3
D gene: TRBD1

CDR3 protein: CAWSWDSSYEQYF
CDR3 DNA: TGTGCCTGGAGTTGGGACAGCTCCTACGAGCAGTACTTC
clone size: once
CDR3 length: 13
V gene: TRBV30
J gene: TRBJ2-7
D gene: TRBD1

CDR3 protein: CASSPGPGYGYTF
CDR3 DNA: TGCGCCAGCAGTCCGGGACCGGGCTATGGCTACACCTTC
clone size: .
CDR3 length: 13
V gene: TRBV10-2
J gene: TRBJ1-2
D gene: .

CDR3 protein: CASTQGMVTEAFF
CDR3 DNA: TGTGCCAGCACCCAAGGGATGGTCACTGAAGCTTTCTTT
clone size: .
CDR3 length: 13
V gene: TRBV6-6
J gene: TRBJ1-1
D gene: .

CDR3 protein: CASTPTSLGSGNTIYF
CDR3 DNA: TGCGCCAGCACCCCTACGTCGCTCGGCTCTGGAAACACCATATATTTT
clone size: .
CDR3 length: 16
V gene: TRBV5-1
J gene: TRBJ1-3
D gene: .

CDR3 protein: CASGYSGQGADTQYF
CDR3 DNA: TGTGCCAGCGGTTACTCGGGACAGGGGGCAGATACGCAGTATTTT
clone size: .
CDR3 length: 15
V gene: TRBV6-5
J gene: TRBJ2-3
D gene: TRBD1

CDR3 protein: CASSFGTGKYAFF
CDR3 DNA: TGTGCCAGCAGCTTCGGGACAGGGAAGTACGCTTTCTTT
clone size: .
CDR3 length: 13
V gene: TRBV2
J gene: TRBJ1-1
D gene: TRBD1

CDR3 protein: CASRLQGNFGGSPLHF
CDR3 DNA: TGTGCCAGCAGGCTACAGGGTAATTTTGGCGGATCACCCCTCCACTTT
clone size: few
CDR3 length: 16
V gene: TRBV27
J gene: TRBJ1-6
D gene: .

CDR3 protein: CASSTTRADTQYF
CDR3 DNA: TGTGCCAGCAGCACAACCCGCGCAGATACGCAGTATTTT
clone size: .
CDR3 length: 13
V gene: TRBV7-2
J gene: TRBJ2-3
D gene: .

CDR3 protein: CASSQDLIWDSYGYTF
CDR3 DNA: TGTGCCAGCAGCCAAGATTTAATTTGGGATTCCTATGGCTACACCTTC
clone size: .
CDR3 length: 16
V gene: TRBV4-2
J gene: TRBJ1-2
D gene: .

CDR3 protein: CAWAPPGETQYF
CDR3 DNA: TGTGCCTGGGCGCCCCCAGGAGAGACCCAGTACTTC
clone size: .
CDR3 length: 12
V gene: TRBV30
J gene: TRBJ2-5
D gene: .

CDR3 protein: CASSSPGQDTDTQYF
CDR3 DNA: TGTGCCAGCAGCTCGCCGGGACAAGACACAGATACGCAGTATTTT
clone size: .
CDR3 length: 15
V gene: TRBV11-2
J gene: TRBJ2-3
D gene: .

CDR3 protein: CASSLVQGTGELFF
CDR3 DNA: TGTGCCAGCAGCTTAGTACAGGGTACCGGGGAGCTGTTTTTT
clone size: .
CDR3 length: 14
V gene: TRBV7-7
J gene: TRBJ2-2
D gene: .

CDR3 protein: CASSLAPSQETQQAQYF
CDR3 DNA: TGTGCCAGCAGCTTGGCCCCCTCACAAGAGACCCAGCAGGCCCAGTACTTC
clone size: .
CDR3 length: 17
V gene: TRBV5-5
J gene: TRBJ2-5
D gene: .

CDR3 protein: CASSHAGMETQYF
CDR3 DNA: TGCGCCAGCAGCCATGCAGGAATGGAGACCCAGTACTTC
clone size: .
CDR3 length: 13
V gene: TRBV4-1
J gene: TRBJ2-5
D gene: .

CDR3 protein: CASSPPLGRSPSSYNEQFF
CDR3 DNA: TGTGCCAGCAGCCCCCCTTTAGGGCGGTCCCCCAGCTCCTACAATGAGCAGTTCTTC
clone size: .
CDR3 length: 19
V gene: TRBV11-2
J gene: TRBJ2-1
D gene: .

CDR3 protein: CASSSSSGFLYGYTF
CDR3 DNA: TGTGCCAGCAGCTCGAGCTCGGGGTTCCTTTATGGCTACACCTTC
clone size: .
CDR3 length: 15
V gene: TRBV5-5
J gene: TRBJ1-2
D gene: .

CDR3 protein: CASSPTLRGSAQNTEAFF
CDR3 DNA: TGTGCCAGCAGCCCTACTCTAAGGGGGTCGGCCCAAAACACTGAAGCTTTCTTT
clone size: .
CDR3 length: 18
V gene: TRBV7-6
J gene: TRBJ1-1
D gene: .

CDR3 protein: CASSLFLDSFNTEAFF
CDR3 DNA: TGTGCCAGCAGCTTGTTTCTGGACAGTTTCAACACTGAAGCTTTCTTT
clone size: .
CDR3 length: 16
V gene: TRBV11-2
J gene: TRBJ1-1
D gene: .

CDR3 protein: CASSPSESTDTQYF
CDR3 DNA: TGTGCCAGCTCACCAAGTGAGAGCACAGATACGCAGTATTTT
clone size: .
CDR3 length: 14
V gene: TRBV18
J gene: TRBJ2-3
D gene: .

CDR3 protein: CASRGVRPDRGYTF
CDR3 DNA: TGTGCCAGCAGAGGTGTTCGGCCGGATCGGGGCTACACCTTC
clone size: .
CDR3 length: 14
V gene: TRBV2
J gene: TRBJ1-2
D gene: .

CDR3 protein: CASSLSGPRQPQHF
CDR3 DNA: TGTGCCAGCAGTTTATCCGGACCTCGTCAGCCCCAGCATTTT
clone size: .
CDR3 length: 14
V gene: TRBV28
J gene: TRBJ1-5
D gene: .

CDR3 protein: CASSAQGSSYNSPLHF
CDR3 DNA: TGCGCCAGCAGCGCACAGGGAAGCTCCTATAATTCACCCCTCCACTTT
clone size: once
CDR3 length: 16
V gene: TRBV5-1
J gene: TRBJ1-6
D gene: .

CDR3 protein: CASSSFAGKANYGYTF
CDR3 DNA: TGTGCCAGCAGCTCGTTCGCTGGAAAAGCTAACTATGGCTACACCTTC
clone size: .
CDR3 length: 16
V gene: TRBV11-2
J gene: TRBJ1-2
D gene: .

CDR3 protein: CASSQEVSRGVAGQETQYF
CDR3 DNA: TGCGCCAGCAGCCAAGAAGTATCGAGGGGGGTAGCGGGGCAAGAGACCCAGTACTTC
clone size: .
CDR3 length: 19
V gene: TRBV4-3
J gene: TRBJ2-5
D gene: TRBD2

CDR3 protein: CASSLAGASTDTQYF
CDR3 DNA: TGCGCCAGCAGCTTGGCCGGGGCCAGCACAGATACGCAGTATTTT
clone size: .
CDR3 length: 15
V gene: TRBV5-1
J gene: TRBJ2-3
D gene: .

CDR3 protein: CASSASGAQETQYF
CDR3 DNA: TGCGCCAGCAGCGCTAGCGGGGCCCAAGAGACCCAGTACTTC
clone size: .
CDR3 length: 14
V gene: TRBV4-1
J gene: TRBJ2-5
D gene: TRBD2

CDR3 protein: CAWSAKTQYF
CDR3 DNA: TGTGCCTGGAGTGCCAAGACCCAGTACTTC
clone size: .
CDR3 length: 10
V gene: TRBV30
J gene: TRBJ2-5
D gene: .

CDR3 protein: CASSLPVQETQYF
CDR3 DNA: TGTGCCAGCAGCTTACCAGTCCAAGAGACCCAGTACTTC
clone size: .
CDR3 length: 13
V gene: TRBV7-9
J gene: TRBJ2-5
D gene: .

CDR3 protein: CASSFGGLGNTIYF
CDR3 DNA: TGTGCCAGCAGCTTCGGGGGTTTAGGAAACACCATATATTTT
clone size: .
CDR3 length: 14
V gene: TRBV11-2
J gene: TRBJ1-3
D gene: .

CDR3 protein: CASSMSQISNYGYTF
CDR3 DNA: TGTGCCAGTAGTATGTCACAGATATCTAACTATGGCTACACCTTC
clone size: .
CDR3 length: 15
V gene: TRBV19
J gene: TRBJ1-2
D gene: .

CDR3 protein: CASKGAGEETQYF
CDR3 DNA: TGTGCCAGCAAAGGAGCGGGGGAGGAGACCCAGTACTTC
clone size: .
CDR3 length: 13
V gene: TRBV5-4
J gene: TRBJ2-5
D gene: TRBD2

CDR3 protein: CASTQRFGTEAFF
CDR3 DNA: TGTGCCAGCACCCAACGTTTTGGCACTGAAGCTTTCTTT
clone size: .
CDR3 length: 13
V gene: TRBV7-9
J gene: TRBJ1-1
D gene: .

CDR3 protein: CASSVQGYGYTF
CDR3 DNA: TGTGCCAGCAGCGTACAGGGCTATGGCTACACCTTC
clone size: .
CDR3 length: 12
V gene: TRBV5-6
J gene: TRBJ1-2
D gene: .

CDR3 protein: CASRSASTNEKLFF
CDR3 DNA: TGTGCCAGCAGGTCAGCTTCAACTAATGAAAAACTGTTTTTT
clone size: .
CDR3 length: 14
V gene: TRBV2
J gene: TRBJ1-4
D gene: .

CDR3 protein: CASGPGGTGAPALGEQFF
CDR3 DNA: TGTGCCAGCGGCCCGGGGGGGACAGGGGCCCCAGCCTTAGGGGAGCAGTTCTTC
clone size: .
CDR3 length: 18
V gene: TRBV7-9
J gene: TRBJ2-1
D gene: TRBD1

CDR3 protein: CASSFDGATNEKLFF
CDR3 DNA: TGTGCCAGCAGTTTTGACGGTGCAACTAATGAAAAACTGTTTTTT
clone size: .
CDR3 length: 15
V gene: TRBV6-5
J gene: TRBJ1-4
D gene: .

CDR3 protein: CASSGTSADTQYF
CDR3 DNA: TGTGCCAGCAGCGGGACTAGCGCTGATACGCAGTATTTT
clone size: .
CDR3 length: 13
V gene: TRBV9
J gene: TRBJ2-3
D gene: TRBD2

CDR3 protein: CASSFNTGELFF
CDR3 DNA: TGTGCCAGCAGTTTTAACACCGGGGAGCTGTTTTTT
clone size: .
CDR3 length: 12
V gene: TRBV6-5
J gene: TRBJ2-2
D gene: .

CDR3 protein: CASREGGGNNSPLHF
CDR3 DNA: TGTGCCAGCAGAGAAGGGGGGGGGAATAATTCACCCCTCCACTTT
clone size: once
CDR3 length: 15
V gene: TRBV28
J gene: TRBJ1-6
D gene: .

CDR3 protein: CASSLVYSGGVNTEAFF
CDR3 DNA: TGTGCCAGCAGCTTAGTTTATTCGGGGGGGGTGAACACTGAAGCTTTCTTT
clone size: .
CDR3 length: 17
V gene: TRBV11-2
J gene: TRBJ1-1
D gene: .

CDR3 protein: CASRDRLRPNQPQHF
CDR3 DNA: TGTGCCAGCAGGGATCGACTAAGACCTAATCAGCCCCAGCATTTT
clone size: .
CDR3 length: 15
V gene: TRBV2
J gene: TRBJ1-5
D gene: .

CDR3 protein: CASSLPSGLTDTQYF
CDR3 DNA: TGTGCCAGCAGTTTACCTAGCGGACTCACAGATACGCAGTATTTT
clone size: few
CDR3 length: 15
V gene: TRBV28
J gene: TRBJ2-3
D gene: TRBD2

CDR3 protein: CASSPQGGKTQYF
CDR3 DNA: TGTGCCAGCAGCCCGCAGGGTGGCAAGACCCAGTACTTC
clone size: .
CDR3 length: 13
V gene: TRBV7-2
J gene: TRBJ2-5
D gene: .

CDR3 protein: CASSLPTGNSYEQYF
CDR3 DNA: TGTGCCAGCAGTTTACCGACAGGGAACTCCTACGAGCAGTACTTC
clone size: many
CDR3 length: 15
V gene: TRBV28
J gene: TRBJ2-7
D gene: TRBD1

CDR3 protein: CASSLDHLAPQYF
CDR3 DNA: TGTGCCAGCAGCTTAGATCACCTAGCTCCGCAGTATTTT
clone size: few
CDR3 length: 13
V gene: TRBV7-2
J gene: TRBJ2-3
D gene: .

CDR3 protein: CASGQKFDSPLHF
CDR3 DNA: TGTGCCAGCGGGCAAAAATTTGATTCACCCCTCCACTTT
clone size: .
CDR3 length: 13
V gene: TRBV6-5
J gene: TRBJ1-6
D gene: .

CDR3 protein: CASKIDPGQPLSPLHF
CDR3 DNA: TGCGCCAGCAAGATTGACCCGGGACAACCCCTTTCACCCCTCCACTTT
clone size: medium-sized
CDR3 length: 16
V gene: TRBV10-1
J gene: TRBJ1-6
D gene: .

CDR3 protein: CASSSGQGTEAFF
CDR3 DNA: TGTGCCAGCAGCTCCGGACAGGGCACTGAAGCTTTCTTT
clone size: .
CDR3 length: 13
V gene: TRBV11-2
J gene: TRBJ1-1
D gene: TRBD1

CDR3 protein: CASSLSTGSGNTEAFF
CDR3 DNA: TGTGCCAGCTCACTCTCTACAGGGTCGGGAAATACTGAAGCTTTCTTT
clone size: .
CDR3 length: 16
V gene: TRBV18
J gene: TRBJ1-1
D gene: .

CDR3 protein: CASLSGGEQYF
CDR3 DNA: TGTGCCAGCTTATCCGGGGGGGAGCAGTACTTC
clone size: .
CDR3 length: 11
V gene: TRBV6-4
J gene: TRBJ2-7
D gene: TRBD2

CDR3 protein: CAISDRAPNTEAFF
CDR3 DNA: TGTGCCATCAGTGATCGGGCCCCTAACACTGAAGCTTTCTTT
clone size: few
CDR3 length: 14
V gene: TRBV10-3
J gene: TRBJ1-1
D gene: .

CDR3 protein: CASTTRDRGNYEQYF
CDR3 DNA: TGTGCCAGCACCACCCGGGACAGGGGCAACTACGAGCAGTACTTC
clone size: .
CDR3 length: 15
V gene: TRBV6-6
J gene: TRBJ2-7
D gene: TRBD1

CDR3 protein: CASSRTSGGAVGEQYF
CDR3 DNA: TGTGCCAGCAGCCGGACTAGCGGGGGGGCCGTCGGAGAGCAGTACTTC
clone size: few
CDR3 length: 16
V gene: TRBV7-2
J gene: TRBJ2-7
D gene: TRBD2

CDR3 protein: CTSRIFPGLAGDRTDTQYF
CDR3 DNA: TGCACCAGCAGAATATTCCCGGGACTAGCGGGGGACCGCACAGATACGCAGTATTTT
clone size: medium-sized
CDR3 length: 19
V gene: TRBV1
J gene: TRBJ2-3
D gene: .

CDR3 protein: CASSRDMNTEAFF
CDR3 DNA: TGTGCCAGCTCTCGGGACATGAACACTGAAGCTTTCTTT
clone size: .
CDR3 length: 13
V gene: TRBV11-3
J gene: TRBJ1-1
D gene: .

CDR3 protein: CAISESGQGGETQYF
CDR3 DNA: TGTGCCATCAGTGAGTCGGGGCAGGGTGGAGAGACACAGTACTTC
clone size: .
CDR3 length: 15
V gene: TRBV10-3
J gene: TRBJ2-5
D gene: .